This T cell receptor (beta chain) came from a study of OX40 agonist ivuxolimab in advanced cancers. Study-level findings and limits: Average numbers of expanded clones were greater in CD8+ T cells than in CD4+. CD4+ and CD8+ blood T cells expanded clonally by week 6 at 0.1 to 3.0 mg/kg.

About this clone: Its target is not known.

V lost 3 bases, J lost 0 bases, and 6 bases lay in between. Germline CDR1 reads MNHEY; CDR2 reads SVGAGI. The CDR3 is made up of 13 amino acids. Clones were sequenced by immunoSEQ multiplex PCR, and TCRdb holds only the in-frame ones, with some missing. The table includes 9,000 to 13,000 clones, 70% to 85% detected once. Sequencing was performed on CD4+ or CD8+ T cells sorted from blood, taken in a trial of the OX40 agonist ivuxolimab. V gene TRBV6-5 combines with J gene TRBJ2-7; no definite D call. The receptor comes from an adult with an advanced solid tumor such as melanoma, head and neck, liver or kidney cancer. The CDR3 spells CASSYTHSYEQYF. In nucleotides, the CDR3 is TGTGCCAGCAGTTATACTCACTCCTACGAGCAGTACTTC.